This T cell receptor beta chain was identified during a study of cytomegalovirus exposure and HLA in healthy donors. The PCR had 60 Vbeta and 13 Jbeta primers. Using immunoSEQ multiplex PCR, the repertoire was profiled, and TCRdb retains in-frame clones only, with some absent. Of about 72,000 clones in the sample, 50% to 80% were seen once. About this clone itself: Its antigen is currently unknown.

This CDR3 has 15 residues. V shed 4 bases and J shed 8 bases, with 20 bases lying between them. From germline, CDR1 is SEHNR and CDR2 FQNEAQ (reference sequence). The study, taken as a whole, reports: Reports state that TCR beta sequences accurately predicted most subjects' HLA-A and HLA-B alleles.

The chain is built from TRBV7-9 and TRBJ1-2; D is undetermined. Sequenced: PBMCs. The sequence was obtained from a man aged 40-55 years in good health and CMV-seropositive. The CDR3 spells CASSSTAVVLGGYTF. The DNA of the CDR3 is TGTGCCAGCAGCTCGACGGCCGTGGTTCTCGGGGGCTACACCTTC. The complete variable domain, with remaining parts taken from reference TRBV7-9 and TRBJ1-2, reads DTGVSQNPRHKITKRGQNVTFRCDPISEHNRLYWYRQTLGQGPEFLTYFQNEAQLEKSRLLSDRFSAERPKGSFSTLEIQRTEQGDSAMYLCASSSTAVVLGGYTFGSGTRLTVV.